The text below deals with one T cell receptor beta chain. Its cognate antigen is unknown. The data stem from a study of monozygotic twins with inflammatory bowel disease. Findings of the study overall: Discrimination among different T cell subtypes was not achievable.

Making cDNA involved eight separate reactions per sample. TCRdb reworked the 5' RACE reads into one entry per CDR3 protein, no DNA. In total, the table holds 350,000 to 400,000 distinct CDR3 sequences. RNA in its total form was extracted from whole blood, and T cells were not sorted. The germline CDR1 and CDR2 sequences are LGHNA and YSLEER. The CDR3 length is 13 residues. Input material: blood. The genes are TRBV4-3 and TRBJ2-3; as DNA is missing, the TRBD2 call by TCRdb cannot be tested. The TCR sequence derives from a human donor with ulcerative colitis or Crohn's disease, or a healthy co-twin of an affected twin (not recorded which). CDR3 residues: CATGGLVTDTQYF.